The rows below give T cell receptor beta chains drawn from one sample of a study of neurological immune-mediated disorders. A single record per CDR3 protein comes from TCRdb applying MiXCR to the 5' RACE reads. The table shows around 27,000 distinct CDR3 sequences, with more than 14% occurring only once. Sequenced input: PBMCs. These receptors came from a man in his 70s in good health. The conserved cysteine and the conserved F or W are not part of the CDR3 here.

v_call cdr3_aa
TRBV12-3/TRBV12-4 ASSFDRFSPLH
TRBV20-1 SVNRGPWNEQF
TRBV25-1 ARTGINPSGANVLT
TRBV20-1 SATKLAQSTDTQY
TRBV7-9 ASSLFGETQY
TRBV7-2 ASSFTGGRGETQY
TRBV7-8 VSSPGKGGQETQY
TRBV20-1 SARVPGQGGAF
TRBV24-1 ATSDPQTYEQY
TRBV15 ATSKVSRMGGYT
TRBV12-3/TRBV12-4 ASSLGWSNQPQH
TRBV5-1 ASSSGGTSNYGYT
TRBV7-9 ASSMGLEGTDTQY
TRBV9 ASSVGMGRNTEAF
TRBV7-2 ASSLQSTNQPQH
TRBV7-9 ASSLVTGAKNIQY
TRBV15 ATSRDLARDEQY
TRBV12-3/TRBV12-4 ASSRGQGENEQF
TRBV5-6 ASQSANTGELF
TRBV6-6 ASRPIRDRHYNEQF
TRBV28 ASRQTGKGYT
TRBV10-3 AISGAGRSSYEQY
TRBV24-1 ATSEGTGNNEKLF
TRBV6-1 ASSEAAPSNQPQH
TRBV28 AITTTSLSSHEQY
TRBV3-2 ASSQDRAGADRRNTEAF
TRBV5-1 ASRGNQPQH
TRBV4-3 ASSQEGSPGDTQY
TRBV6-2/TRBV6-3 ATRDRTSLSEQY
TRBV20-1 SASGGAYNEQF
TRBV7-9 ASSFSGTDTQY
TRBV6-2/TRBV6-3 ASGGETQY
TRBV12-3/TRBV12-4 ASTFTGAYEQY
TRBV6-2/TRBV6-3 ASTKAFTYNEQF
TRBV29-1 SGSVLNTEAF
TRBV6-2/TRBV6-3 ASSPTDRWSYEQY
TRBV29-1 SVEAATVVNEQF
TRBV12-3/TRBV12-4 ASSREETQY
TRBV20-1 SARDPPGTSQY
TRBV29-1 SVILAGGLEQF